This paragraph reports one T cell receptor (beta chain). This sample's TCRbeta library carried unique molecular identifier barcodes. TCRdb recomputed calls from the PCR reads with MiXCR, one row per CDR3 protein. This table holds fewer than 550,000 distinct CDR3 sequences, 9.5% to 13% found once. These data come from a study of T-cell reconstitution after alpha-beta-depleted transplantation in children. CDR3 length: 14 amino acids. Germline-derived CDR1 and CDR2 are LNHNV and YYDKDF (reference sequence). Trimming took off 3 bases at V and 3 bases at J, with 11 bases between the two ends. This material consisted of PBMCs from the stem cell graft donor, taken from the stem cell graft. The chain uses TRBV15 and TRBJ1-2; D is unclear. The sequence came from a human donor who donated a stem cell graft to a child with acute myeloid leukemia. CDR3 DNA sequence: TGTGCCACCAGCAGTCGAGGGTCGGACTATGGCTACACCTTC. It yields the protein CATSSRGSDYGYTF.